The rows below give T cell receptor beta chains drawn from one sample of a study of T-cell reconstitution after alpha-beta-depleted transplantation in children. TCRdb used MiXCR to reprocess the PCR reads, holding one entry per CDR3 protein. The data contain roughly 180,000 distinct CDR3 sequences, about 14% of them singletons. The source material was PBMCs from the stem cell graft donor, sampled from the stem cell graft. These receptors were collected from a human donor who donated a stem cell graft to a child with acute lymphoblastic leukemia. CDR3s include the opening cysteine and the closing phenylalanine or tryptophan. The D gene is left open where the match is weak. Expanded clones are given a class, and other clones once, few, many or no size at all.

V: TRBV5-1
size: many
D: NA
J: TRBJ2-4
DNA: TGCGCCAGCAGCTTAGGGCGTTCAGGCCTAGCAAACATTCAGTACTTC
CDR3: CASSLGRSGLANIQYF

V: TRBV6-1
size: NA
D: NA
J: TRBJ1-2
DNA: TGTGCCAGCAGTGAAGTGGTGTACAGCCTCTATGGCTACACCTTC
CDR3: CASSEVVYSLYGYTF

V: TRBV20-1
size: many
D: TRBD2
J: TRBJ2-1
DNA: TGCAGTGCTTATCTTAGCGGGAGGGCCACAGGCTCCTACAATGAGCAGTTCTTC
CDR3: CSAYLSGRATGSYNEQFF

V: TRBV7-2
size: NA
D: NA
J: TRBJ2-3
DNA: TGTGCCAGCAGCCAAGGTCAGGGGCCAGATACGCAGTATTTT
CDR3: CASSQGQGPDTQYF

V: TRBV20-1
size: NA
D: NA
J: TRBJ2-5
DNA: TGCAGTGCTAGAGATTTCGGAGAGGGGGTAGAGACCCAGTACTTC
CDR3: CSARDFGEGVETQYF

V: TRBV5-5
size: many
D: TRBD2
J: TRBJ2-1
DNA: TGTGCCAGCAGCTTTTCGGCGGGAGGACATTACAATGAGCAGTTCTTC
CDR3: CASSFSAGGHYNEQFF

V: TRBV5-1
size: many
D: TRBD1
J: TRBJ2-7
DNA: TGCGCCAGCAGCAGCCGGACAGGGAAACTGTACGAGCAGTACTTC
CDR3: CASSSRTGKLYEQYF

V: TRBV20-1
size: many
D: TRBD1
J: TRBJ2-1
DNA: TGCAGTGCTAGACCGGGACAGGGCTCCTACAATGAGCAGTTCTTC
CDR3: CSARPGQGSYNEQFF

V: TRBV20-1
size: many
D: NA
J: TRBJ1-1
DNA: TGCAGTGCTACTCATCTTCGGGGAGGGAACACTGAAGCTTTCTTT
CDR3: CSATHLRGGNTEAFF

V: TRBV19
size: NA
D: NA
J: TRBJ1-1
DNA: TGTGCCAGTACCCCAAGCAGTTACACTGAAGCTTTCTTT
CDR3: CASTPSSYTEAFF

V: TRBV12-3/TRBV12-4
size: many
D: TRBD2
J: TRBJ2-1
DNA: TGTGCCAGCAGTTTAAGACTAGCGGGAGATTTCTTC
CDR3: CASSLRLAGDFF

V: TRBV7-9
size: NA
D: TRBD1
J: TRBJ2-3
DNA: TGTGCCAGCAGCAAACCGGGACAGGGAACAGATACGCAGTATTTT
CDR3: CASSKPGQGTDTQYF

V: TRBV27
size: many
D: NA
J: TRBJ2-7
DNA: TGTGCCACCTCGGTGAGCTCCTACGAGCAGTACTTC
CDR3: CATSVSSYEQYF

V: TRBV7-6
size: many
D: NA
J: TRBJ1-1
DNA: TGTGCCAGCAGCCCGGCAGGAGGGGGCACTGAAGCTTTCTTT
CDR3: CASSPAGGGTEAFF

V: TRBV10-1
size: many
D: NA
J: TRBJ2-1
DNA: TGCGCCAGCAGTGGGGGCTTCGCGGTGAATGAGCAGTTCTTC
CDR3: CASSGGFAVNEQFF

V: TRBV29-1
size: many
D: TRBD1
J: TRBJ2-1
DNA: TGCAGCGAAAGAACAGGGGACTCCTACAATGAGCAGTTCTTC
CDR3: CSERTGDSYNEQFF

V: TRBV19
size: many
D: NA
J: TRBJ2-1
DNA: TGTGCCAGTAGTAGCAAGCGGGCCTTGCAGTTCTTC
CDR3: CASSSKRALQFF

V: TRBV10-2
size: many
D: NA
J: TRBJ2-1
DNA: TGCGCCAGCAGTGAGTCGGCCTTTGAGCAGTTCTTC
CDR3: CASSESAFEQFF

V: TRBV7-2
size: many
D: TRBD1
J: TRBJ2-5
DNA: TGTGCCAGCAGCTTAGGCTGGGGGACAGGGCAGACCCAGTACTTC
CDR3: CASSLGWGTGQTQYF

V: TRBV5-1
size: many
D: NA
J: TRBJ2-4
DNA: TGCGCCAGCAGCCAAAGTCAGGAGTCCGGAAACATTCAGTACTTC
CDR3: CASSQSQESGNIQYF

V: TRBV24-1
size: many
D: TRBD1
J: TRBJ2-7
DNA: TGTGCCACCTCAACTGACAGGGGGGGTACGGAGCAGTACTTC
CDR3: CATSTDRGGTEQYF

V: TRBV7-6
size: NA
D: TRBD2
J: TRBJ2-1
DNA: TGTGCCAGCAGCTTAGAGGTTAGCGGGAGGGCCTCCTACAATGAGCAGTTCTTC
CDR3: CASSLEVSGRASYNEQFF

V: TRBV24-1
size: many
D: TRBD2
J: TRBJ2-1
DNA: TGTGCCACCAGTGTCCTTTCTAGCGGTGAGCAGTTCTTC
CDR3: CATSVLSSGEQFF

V: TRBV5-1
size: many
D: TRBD1
J: TRBJ2-5
DNA: TGCGCCAGCAGCTTTGGGGACAGGGAAAAGGAGACCCAGTACTTC
CDR3: CASSFGDREKETQYF

V: TRBV29-1
size: many
D: TRBD2
J: TRBJ2-1
DNA: TGCAGCGTTGCCCAGCGGGAGTCGGATGAGCAGTTCTTC
CDR3: CSVAQRESDEQFF

V: TRBV5-1
size: many
D: NA
J: TRBJ1-4
DNA: TGCGCCAGCAGTGGAGACCACTTGGGTGAAAAACTGTTTTTT
CDR3: CASSGDHLGEKLFF

V: TRBV20-1
size: many
D: NA
J: TRBJ2-7
DNA: TGCAGTGCCCTGCGTGGGAGCTCCTACGAGCAGTACTTC
CDR3: CSALRGSSYEQYF

V: TRBV10-3
size: many
D: NA
J: TRBJ1-2
DNA: TGTGCCATCAGTGACCCGGGGCAGGCCACCAGGGGCTACACCTTC
CDR3: CAISDPGQATRGYTF

V: TRBV7-9
size: NA
D: TRBD1
J: TRBJ2-2
DNA: TGTGCCAGCAGCCGCGTACAGGGGATAAACACCGGGGAGCTGTTTTTT
CDR3: CASSRVQGINTGELFF

V: TRBV5-4
size: few
D: NA
J: TRBJ2-1
DNA: TGTGCCAGCAGCTTGAGCCGGGTGGGATCCTACAATGAGCAGTTCTTC
CDR3: CASSLSRVGSYNEQFF

V: TRBV20-1
size: many
D: TRBD2
J: TRBJ2-1
DNA: TGCAGTGCTAAACTAGCGGGAGCCGACCTAGGTGCGAATGAGCAGTTCTTC
CDR3: CSAKLAGADLGANEQFF

V: TRBV5-1
size: few
D: TRBD2
J: TRBJ2-1
DNA: TGCGCCAGCAGCTTGTTTGGGACTAGCGGAGGCTCCTACAATGAGCAGTTCTTC
CDR3: CASSLFGTSGGSYNEQFF

V: TRBV12-3/TRBV12-4
size: many
D: TRBD1
J: TRBJ2-3
DNA: TGTGCCAGCAGTTCACAGGGGGCGAGCACAGATACGCAGTATTTT
CDR3: CASSSQGASTDTQYF

V: TRBV4-1
size: many
D: NA
J: TRBJ1-1
DNA: TGCGCCAGCAGCCTAAACCAGGAGGGGGTGACTGAAGCTTTCTTT
CDR3: CASSLNQEGVTEAFF

V: TRBV7-6
size: few
D: TRBD1
J: TRBJ2-2
DNA: TGTGCCAGCAGCTCCACGACAGGGATCGCCGGGGAGCTGTTTTTT
CDR3: CASSSTTGIAGELFF

V: TRBV20-1
size: many
D: NA
J: TRBJ2-1
DNA: TGCAGTGCTAGAGATCTAGAGGGGATAGCTGGTGGCTCCTACAATGAGCAGTTCTTC
CDR3: CSARDLEGIAGGSYNEQFF

V: TRBV6-5
size: NA
D: TRBD2
J: TRBJ2-3
DNA: TGTGCCAGCAGTTACTCGATGGAGCGGGAGGGCCATGACACAGATACGCAGTATTTT
CDR3: CASSYSMEREGHDTDTQYF

V: TRBV12-3/TRBV12-4
size: NA
D: NA
J: TRBJ2-2
DNA: TGTGCCAGCAGTTATGACCTAGCGAGCACCGGGGAGCTGTTTTTT
CDR3: CASSYDLASTGELFF

V: TRBV24-1
size: NA
D: TRBD2
J: TRBJ2-2
DNA: TGTGCCACCTCTGGAGGCAGCGGGAGGGCCCTGGGCACCGGGGAGCTGTTTTTT
CDR3: CATSGGSGRALGTGELFF

V: TRBV20-1
size: NA
D: TRBD2
J: TRBJ2-1
DNA: TGCAGTGCTTGGACTAGCGGGGGGAAGAGCTCCTACAATAAGCAGTTCTTC
CDR3: CSAWTSGGKSSYNKQFF

V: TRBV3-1
size: many
D: NA
J: TRBJ1-1
DNA: TGTGCCAGCAGCCCCCCAGAGGAGGGGAGGTCCACTGAAGCTTTCTTT
CDR3: CASSPPEEGRSTEAFF

V: TRBV5-4
size: NA
D: TRBD2
J: TRBJ2-1
DNA: TGTGCCAGCAGCTGGGGGCGGACTAGCAACAATGAGCAGTTCTTC
CDR3: CASSWGRTSNNEQFF

V: TRBV5-1
size: many
D: NA
J: TRBJ2-3
DNA: TGCGCCAGCAGTTCAGCGCCTGGGGGAGATACGCAGTATTTT
CDR3: CASSSAPGGDTQYF

V: TRBV29-1
size: many
D: TRBD1
J: TRBJ1-1
DNA: TGCAGCGCCGGGACAGGGAGGTTGGACACTGAAGCTTTCTTT
CDR3: CSAGTGRLDTEAFF

V: TRBV12-3/TRBV12-4
size: many
D: NA
J: TRBJ2-7
DNA: TGTGCCAGCAGCCCCTCGGTCCTCAGGAACTACGAGCAGTACTTC
CDR3: CASSPSVLRNYEQYF

V: TRBV20-1
size: many
D: TRBD2
J: TRBJ2-1
DNA: TGCAGTGCACCTCAAAAGCGGGATCGTGAGCAGTTCTTC
CDR3: CSAPQKRDREQFF

V: TRBV5-1
size: many
D: NA
J: TRBJ2-2
DNA: TGCGCCAGCAGACCTCGGGATCTCCGGGGGGAGCTGTTTTTT
CDR3: CASRPRDLRGELFF

V: TRBV5-5
size: many
D: NA
J: TRBJ1-1
DNA: TGTGCCAGCAGCGTTCGGGCGACCGCCACTGAAGCTTTCTTT
CDR3: CASSVRATATEAFF

V: TRBV29-1
size: many
D: TRBD1
J: TRBJ2-1
DNA: TGCAGCGTTGAAGACCCCAAGGACAGGGTAGGATACAATGAGCAGTTCTTC
CDR3: CSVEDPKDRVGYNEQFF

V: TRBV2
size: NA
D: NA
J: TRBJ1-6
DNA: TGTGCCAGCACCCAACGGGGGGGTTGGAATTCACCCCTCCACTTT
CDR3: CASTQRGGWNSPLHF

V: TRBV12-3/TRBV12-4
size: many
D: TRBD2
J: TRBJ2-1
DNA: TGTGCCAGCAGTTTCAGGACTAGCGGGAGCAATGAGCAGTTCTTC
CDR3: CASSFRTSGSNEQFF

V: TRBV25-1
size: many
D: TRBD1
J: TRBJ2-1
DNA: TGTGCCAGCAGTGAAGGAGCCTTCCGGACAGGGGACGCTGAGCAGTTCTTC
CDR3: CASSEGAFRTGDAEQFF

V: TRBV7-6
size: NA
D: TRBD2
J: TRBJ2-7
DNA: TGTGCCAGCAGCCCCAGCACTAGCGGGACCTACGAGCAGTACTTC
CDR3: CASSPSTSGTYEQYF

V: TRBV12-3/TRBV12-4
size: many
D: NA
J: TRBJ1-5
DNA: TGTGCCAGCAGTTTTTTCGGGGGGTGGAATCAGCCCCAGCATTTT
CDR3: CASSFFGGWNQPQHF

V: TRBV20-1
size: many
D: NA
J: TRBJ2-7
DNA: TGCAGTGCTAGCATAGGGTACGAGCAGTACTTC
CDR3: CSASIGYEQYF

V: TRBV28
size: many
D: NA
J: TRBJ1-2
DNA: TGTGCCAGCAGCTCACAGGGACCTGGCTATGGCTACACCTTC
CDR3: CASSSQGPGYGYTF

V: TRBV7-6
size: few
D: TRBD1
J: TRBJ2-5
DNA: TGTGCCAGCAGCCAAAGGACAGGATTCCAGACCCAGTACTTC
CDR3: CASSQRTGFQTQYF